This TCR beta chain was profiled in a study of molecular identifiers for immune sequencing clone quantification. Methods described previously were used for bulk TCR libraries, and listed TCR primers were applied. TCRdb recomputed calls from the PCR reads with MiXCR, one row per CDR3 protein. The sample contains around 470,000 distinct CDR3 sequences, about 20% of which appear only once. Study-wide results and caveats: Clones carrying above 20 RNA copies accounted for over 98% of effector molecules, under 1% in naive cells. Spike-in Jurkat TCR RNA from a single cell reportedly registered among 900,000 to 1,000,000 naive cells.

Naive CD8 T cell sorting was performed on the CD8+CD4-CCR7+CD45RA+ phenotype. In this sample, this clonotype turned up many times. The antigen is unknown. Looked up from germline, CDR1 is SEHNR and CDR2 is FQNEAQ (reference sequence). J lost 4 bases, V lost 8 bases, and 6 bases had no gene match. This CDR3 has 14 residues. The receptor comes from a human donor in good health. Some libraries in this study had Jurkat cell RNA spiked in. What was sequenced was naive CD8+ T cells from blood, with Jurkat cell RNA spiked in. Subset meaning: FACS-sorted CD8+CD4-CCR7+CD45RA+ naive T cells. This sequence joins TRBV7-9 and TRBJ2-7; TRBD2 matches at 12 bases. The CDR3 here is CASAAGTSGYEQYF. The CDR3 bases are TGTGCCAGCGCAGCCGGGACTAGCGGGTACGAGCAGTACTTC.